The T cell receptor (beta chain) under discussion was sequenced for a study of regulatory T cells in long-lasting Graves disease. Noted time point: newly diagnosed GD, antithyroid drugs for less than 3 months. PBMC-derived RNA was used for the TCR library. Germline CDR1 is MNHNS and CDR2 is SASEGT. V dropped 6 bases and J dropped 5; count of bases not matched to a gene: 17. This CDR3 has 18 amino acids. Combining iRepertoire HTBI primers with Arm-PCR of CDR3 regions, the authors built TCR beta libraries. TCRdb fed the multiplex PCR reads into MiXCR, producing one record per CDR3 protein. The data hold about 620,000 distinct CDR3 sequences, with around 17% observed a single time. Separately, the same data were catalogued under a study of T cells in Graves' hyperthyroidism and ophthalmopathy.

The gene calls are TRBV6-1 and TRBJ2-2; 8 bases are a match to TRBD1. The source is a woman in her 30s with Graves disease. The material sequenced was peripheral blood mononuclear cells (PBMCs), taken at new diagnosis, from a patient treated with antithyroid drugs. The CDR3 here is CASRRQNPQGAGTGELFF. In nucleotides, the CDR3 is TGTGCCAGCAGAAGACAAAACCCCCAGGGGGCTGGGACCGGGGAGCTGTTTTTT.